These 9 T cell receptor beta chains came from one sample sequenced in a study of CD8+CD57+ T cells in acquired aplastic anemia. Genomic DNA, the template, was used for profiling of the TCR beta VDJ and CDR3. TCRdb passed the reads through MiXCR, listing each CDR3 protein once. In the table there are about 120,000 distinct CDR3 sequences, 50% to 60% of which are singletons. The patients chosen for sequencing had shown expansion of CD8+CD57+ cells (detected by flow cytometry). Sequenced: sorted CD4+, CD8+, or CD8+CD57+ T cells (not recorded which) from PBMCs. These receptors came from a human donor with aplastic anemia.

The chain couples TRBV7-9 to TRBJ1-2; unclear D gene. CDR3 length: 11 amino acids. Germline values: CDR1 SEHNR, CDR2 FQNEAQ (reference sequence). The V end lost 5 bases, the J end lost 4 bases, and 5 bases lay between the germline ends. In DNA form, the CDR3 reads TGTGCCAGCAGCGCCCTCTATGGCTACACCTTC. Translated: CASSALYGYTF.

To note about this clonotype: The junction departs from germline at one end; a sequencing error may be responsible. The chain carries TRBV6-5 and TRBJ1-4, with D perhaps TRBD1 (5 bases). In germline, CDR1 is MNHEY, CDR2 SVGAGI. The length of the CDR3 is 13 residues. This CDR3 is CASSSGGWEKLLF. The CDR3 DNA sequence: TGTGCCAGCAGTTCGGGGGGTTGGGAAAAACTGCTTTTT.

This CDR3 is CASGPYEQYF. The CDR3 DNA reads as TGTGCCAGCGGGCCCTACGAGCAGTACTTC. The V and J genes are TRBV27 and TRBJ2-7; D unclear. CDR3 size: 10 residues. Germline CDR1 and CDR2: MNHEY and SMNVEV (reference sequence). Trimming took 8 bases from V and 2 from J, leaving 4 bases between them.

CDR3 in amino acids: CISDGSYGYTF. The CDR3 region has the DNA TGCATCTCCGACGGATCCTATGGCTACACCTTC. The chain couples TRBV20-1 to TRBJ1-2; D is undetermined. Germline V gives CDR1 DFQATT, CDR2 SNEGSKA (reference sequence). This CDR3 is built from 11 residues.

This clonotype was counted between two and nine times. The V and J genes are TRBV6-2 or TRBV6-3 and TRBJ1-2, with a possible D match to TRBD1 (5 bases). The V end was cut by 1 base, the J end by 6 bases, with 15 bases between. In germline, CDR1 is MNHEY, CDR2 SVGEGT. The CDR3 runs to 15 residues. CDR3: CASSYLGAGRDGYTF. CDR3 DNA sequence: TGTGCCAGCAGTTACTTAGGGGCAGGGCGAGATGGCTACACCTTC.

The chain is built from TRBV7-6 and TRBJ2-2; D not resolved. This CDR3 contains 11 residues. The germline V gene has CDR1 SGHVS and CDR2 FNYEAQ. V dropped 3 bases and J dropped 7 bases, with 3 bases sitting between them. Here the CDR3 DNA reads TGTGCCAGCAGCTTCCACGGGGAGCTGTTTTTT. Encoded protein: CASSFHGELFF.

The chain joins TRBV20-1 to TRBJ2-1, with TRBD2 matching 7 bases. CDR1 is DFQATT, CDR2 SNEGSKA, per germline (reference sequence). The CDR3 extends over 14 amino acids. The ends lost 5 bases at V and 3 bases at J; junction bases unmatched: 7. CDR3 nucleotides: TGCAGTGCTTCGTTCACGGGAGGCTACAATGAGCAGTTCTTC. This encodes CSASFTGGYNEQFF.

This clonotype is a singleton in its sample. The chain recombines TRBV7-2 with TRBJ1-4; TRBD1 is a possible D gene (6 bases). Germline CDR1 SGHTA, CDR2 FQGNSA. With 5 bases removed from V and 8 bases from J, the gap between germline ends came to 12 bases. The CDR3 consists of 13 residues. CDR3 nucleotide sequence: TGTGCCAGCAGCACCAGGGGTGGGGAAAAACTGTTTTTT. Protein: CASSTRGGEKLFF.

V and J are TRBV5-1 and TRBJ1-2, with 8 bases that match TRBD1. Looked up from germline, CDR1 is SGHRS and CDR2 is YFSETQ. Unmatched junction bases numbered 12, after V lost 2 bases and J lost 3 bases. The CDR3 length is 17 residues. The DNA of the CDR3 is TGCGCCAGCAGCTTATTGGGCCGGACAGGGCGAGACTATGGCTACACCTTC. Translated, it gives CASSLLGRTGRDYGYTF.